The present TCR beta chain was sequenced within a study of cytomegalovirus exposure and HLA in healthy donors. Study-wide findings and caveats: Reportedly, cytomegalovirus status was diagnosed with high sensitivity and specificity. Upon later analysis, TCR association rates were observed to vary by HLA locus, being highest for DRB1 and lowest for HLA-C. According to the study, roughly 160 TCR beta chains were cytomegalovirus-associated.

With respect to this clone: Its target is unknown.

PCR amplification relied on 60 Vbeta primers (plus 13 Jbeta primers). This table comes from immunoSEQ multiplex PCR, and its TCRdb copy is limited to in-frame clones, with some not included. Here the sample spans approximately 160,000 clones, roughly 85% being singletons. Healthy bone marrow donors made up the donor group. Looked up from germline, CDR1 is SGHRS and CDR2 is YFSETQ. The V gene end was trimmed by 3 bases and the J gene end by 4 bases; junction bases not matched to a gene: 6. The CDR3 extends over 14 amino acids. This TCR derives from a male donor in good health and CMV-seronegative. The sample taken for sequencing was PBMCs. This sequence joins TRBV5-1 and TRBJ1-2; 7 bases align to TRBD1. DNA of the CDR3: TGCGCCAGCAGCTCCGGCAGGGGGATCTATGGCTACACCTTC. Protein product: CASSSGRGIYGYTF.